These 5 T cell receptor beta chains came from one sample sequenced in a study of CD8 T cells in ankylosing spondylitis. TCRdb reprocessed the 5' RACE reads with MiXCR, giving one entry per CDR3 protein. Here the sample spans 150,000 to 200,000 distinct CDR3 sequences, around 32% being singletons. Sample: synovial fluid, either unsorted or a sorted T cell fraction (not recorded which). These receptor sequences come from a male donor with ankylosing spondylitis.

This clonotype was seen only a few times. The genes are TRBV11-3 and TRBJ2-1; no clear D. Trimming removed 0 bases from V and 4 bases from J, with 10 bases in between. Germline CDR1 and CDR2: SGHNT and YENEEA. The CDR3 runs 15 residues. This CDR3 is CASSLDHALYNEQFF. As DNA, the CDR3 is TGTGCCAGCAGCTTAGATCACGCTTTATACAATGAGCAGTTCTTC.

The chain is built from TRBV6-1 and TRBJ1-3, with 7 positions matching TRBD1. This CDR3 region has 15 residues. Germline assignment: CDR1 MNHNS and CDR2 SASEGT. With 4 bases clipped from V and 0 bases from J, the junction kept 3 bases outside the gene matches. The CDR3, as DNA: TGTGCCAGCAGTGGGGCAGGGGGCTCTGGAAACACCATATATTTT. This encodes CASSGAGGSGNTIYF.

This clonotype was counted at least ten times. This chain's CDR3 is CASSSTPTRVTEAFF. CDR3 bases: TGTGCCAGCAGCTCAACCCCCACGAGGGTCACTGAAGCTTTCTTT. The V and J genes are TRBV11-2 and TRBJ1-1; D is uncertain. CDR1 is SGHAT, CDR2 FQNNGV, per germline. V lost 4 bases, J lost 4 bases, and 16 bases lay in between. The length of the CDR3 is 15 residues.

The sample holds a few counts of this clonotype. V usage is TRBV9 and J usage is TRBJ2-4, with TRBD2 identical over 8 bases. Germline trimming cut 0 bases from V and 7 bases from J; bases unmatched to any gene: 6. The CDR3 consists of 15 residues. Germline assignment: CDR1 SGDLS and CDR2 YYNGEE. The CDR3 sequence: CASSVEAGVANIQYF. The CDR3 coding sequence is TGTGCCAGCAGCGTAGAAGCGGGAGTTGCGAACATTCAGTACTTC. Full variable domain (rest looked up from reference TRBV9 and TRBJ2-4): DSGVTQTPKHLITATGQRVTLRCSPRSGDLSVYWYQQSLDQGLQFLIQYYNGEERAKGNILERFSAQQFPDLHSELNLSSLELGDSALYFCASSVEAGVANIQYFGAGTRLSVL.

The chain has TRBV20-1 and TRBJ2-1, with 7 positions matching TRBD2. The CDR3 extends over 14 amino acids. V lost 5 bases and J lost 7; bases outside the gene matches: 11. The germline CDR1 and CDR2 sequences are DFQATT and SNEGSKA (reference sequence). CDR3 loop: CSAARAGAGNEQFF. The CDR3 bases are TGCAGTGCTGCCAGGGCGGGAGCGGGGAATGAGCAGTTCTTC.